This entry lists 6 T cell receptor beta chains sequenced from one sample in a study of blood T cells in healthy people across ages. PCR was performed a second time for about 7 to 11 cycles using a sample-barcoded 5' primer and a J-beta primer mix. MiXCR was run by TCRdb on the 5' RACE reads, yielding one entry per CDR3 protein. Here the sample spans approximately 800,000 distinct CDR3 sequences, around 68% being singletons. Sequenced sample: blood. The receptors shown here come from a man aged 30-40 years in good health.

The V call is TRBV7-9, the J call TRBJ1-1; TRBD1 is a possible D gene (5 bases). Germline CDR1 reads SEHNR; CDR2 reads FQNEAQ (reference sequence). Trimming removed 4 bases from V and 0 bases from J, with 15 bases in between. The CDR3 totals 16 residues. CDR3: CASSSDDRFMNTEAFF. DNA of the CDR3: TGTGCCAGCAGCTCCGACGACAGATTCATGAACACTGAAGCTTTCTTT.

The sample holds one count of this clonotype. The chain employs TRBV5-8 and TRBJ2-5; D possibly corresponds to TRBD2 (5 bases). Per germline, CDR1 SGHTS and CDR2 YDEGEE. The CDR3 runs 13 residues. Between the trimmed V and J ends, which lost 5 bases and 4 bases, there was a span of 12 bases. The CDR3 reads CASRSAALETQYF. DNA of the CDR3: TGTGCCAGCAGGTCAGCGGCCCTAGAGACCCAGTACTTC.

About this clonotype itself: The junction departs from germline at one end; a sequencing error may be responsible. V usage is TRBV7-2 and J usage is TRBJ2-5; D possibly corresponds to TRBD2 (5 bases). Germline-derived CDR1 and CDR2 are SGHTA and FQGNSA. The CDR3 consists of 13 residues. The CDR3 loop is CVSSLALGNEQYF. The CDR3 coding sequence is TGTGTCAGCAGCTTAGCGCTTGGGAATGAGCAGTACTTC.

A few counts support this clonotype. The chain carries TRBV7-3 and TRBJ2-7; the match to TRBD2 covers 11 bases. CDR1 is SGHTA, CDR2 FQGTGA, per germline. The CDR3 totals 16 residues. V lost 3 bases and J lost 1; bases outside the gene matches: 5. CDR3 DNA: TGTGCCAGCAGCTTTGGGACTAGCGGACCTTCCTACGAGCAGTACTTC. Translation gives CASSFGTSGPSYEQYF.

J is TRBJ2-7 and V is TRBV6-2 or TRBV6-3, with D perhaps TRBD2 (5 bases). CDR3 size: 15 residues. The V end was cut by 1 base, the J end by 0 bases, with 10 bases between. CDR1 is MNHEY and CDR2 is SVGEGT in the germline V gene. The CDR3 sequence is CASSYLRSDSYEQYF. CDR3 coding DNA: TGTGCCAGCAGTTACTTGCGTAGCGACTCCTACGAGCAGTACTTC.

The chain combines TRBV9 with TRBJ1-6; possibly TRBD1 for D (5 bases). CDR1 is SGDLS, CDR2 YYNGEE, per germline. The V gene lost 0 bases and the J gene lost 7 bases, with 14 bases spanning the gap. This CDR3 has 16 amino acids. CDR3 nucleotide sequence: TGTGCCAGCAGCGTAGGAGACGGAGGGGTGAATTCACCCCTCCACTTT. Encoded protein: CASSVGDGGVNSPLHF.